The 8 T cell receptor beta chains listed next were all sequenced from one sample in a study of T-cell reconstitution after alpha-beta-depleted transplantation in children. During its preparation, the TCRbeta library received unique molecular identifiers. TCRdb reprocessed the PCR reads with MiXCR, giving one entry per CDR3 protein. The repertoire holds approximately 520,000 distinct CDR3 sequences, with around a third as singletons. Sequencing used PBMCs from the stem cell graft donor, obtained from the stem cell graft. All receptors derive from a human donor who donated a stem cell graft to a child with aplastic anemia.

The rearrangement links TRBV12-3 or TRBV12-4 to TRBJ2-3; 8 bases map to TRBD2. J lost 5 bases, V lost 5 bases, and 12 bases had no gene match. CDR3 length equals 16 residues. The CDR3 DNA sequence: TGTGCCAGCAGTGGGCTATTAGCGGGATCCTTAGATACGCAGTATTTT. This codes for CASSGLLAGSLDTQYF.

V is TRBV5-1 and J is TRBJ2-2, with 9 bases aligning to TRBD2. The length of the CDR3 is 16 residues. Germline loops: CDR1 SGHRS, CDR2 YFSETQ. J lost 2 bases, V lost 4 bases, and 6 bases had no gene match. CDR3 sequence (DNA): TGCGCCAGCAGCGTGACTAGCGGAGCCAACACCGGGGAGCTGTTTTTT. Encoded protein: CASSVTSGANTGELFF.

J is TRBJ2-5 and V is TRBV29-1, with 10 bases aligning to TRBD1. The trim removed 8 bases at V and 0 bases at J, leaving 9 bases unmatched. CDR1 is SQVTM and CDR2 is ANQGSEA in the germline V gene. This CDR3 is 15 amino acids long. CDR3 sequence: CSMRDRGLYQETQYF. In DNA form, the CDR3 reads TGCAGCATGAGGGACAGGGGTTTGTACCAAGAGACCCAGTACTTC.

This chain joins TRBV9 and TRBJ2-1; TRBD2 matches at 11 bases. The V segment lost 3 bases and the J segment 3 bases; nucleotides outside the gene matches: 8. The V gene's germline CDR1 is SGDLS and CDR2 YYNGEE. This CDR3 contains 17 residues. The CDR3 sequence is CASSEATSGINYNEQFF. The CDR3 DNA follows: TGTGCCAGCAGCGAGGCGACTAGCGGGATAAACTACAATGAGCAGTTCTTC.

The genes are TRBV11-2 and TRBJ2-1; D is unclear. The CDR3 runs 11 residues. Looked up from germline, CDR1 is SGHAT and CDR2 is FQNNGV. The V end lost 5 bases, the J end lost 8 bases, and 7 bases lay between the germline ends. CDR3 DNA: TGTGCCAGCAGCCCAATCCATGAGCAGTTCTTC. Translating gives CASSPIHEQFF. Looking up the rest from reference TRBV11-2 and TRBJ2-1 gives the full variable domain: EAGVAQSPRYKIIEKRQSVAFWCNPISGHATLYWYQQILGQGPKLLIQFQNNGVVDDSQLPKDRFSAERLKGVDSTLKIQPAKLEDSAVYLCASSPIHEQFFGPGTRLTVL.

The chain couples TRBV20-1 to TRBJ1-5, with D hard to call. Germline V gives CDR1 DFQATT, CDR2 SNEGSKA (reference sequence). Deletions cut 0 bases from V and 9 bases from J, with 12 bases between. This CDR3 spans 13 amino acids. As DNA, the CDR3 is TGCAGTGCTAGAGATAGCGATGGGCGGCCCCAGCATTTT. It codes for CSARDSDGRPQHF.

This chain links TRBV28 with TRBJ2-5; 9 positions agree with TRBD1. The V and J ends lost 7 bases and 5 bases, in that order; junction bases with no gene match: 8. The CDR3 has 14 residues. Germline assignment: CDR1 MDHEN and CDR2 SYDVKM. In nucleotides, the CDR3 is TGTGCCAGCAAAACAGGGGGCGCAGCCGAGACCCAGTACTTC. This gives the protein CASKTGGAAETQYF.

Points on this clonotype: An end of the junction differs from the germline gene, which may be a read error. V and J are TRBV20-1 and TRBJ2-1; 14 nucleotides line up with TRBD2. The CDR3 is 13 residues long. CDR1 is DFQATT and CDR2 is SNEGSKA in the germline V gene (reference sequence). As DNA, the CDR3 is TGTGGTTTGACTAGCGGGAGGGCCAATGAGCAGTTCTTC. It codes for CGLTSGRANEQFF.